The rows below give T cell receptor beta chains drawn from one sample of a study of blood T cell repertoires in COVID-19. TCRdb's copy holds only in-frame clones and misses some; the assay was immunoSEQ multiplex PCR. In the table there are roughly 320,000 clones, about nine tenths of which are singletons. Sequencing was performed on PBMCs or T cells enriched from blood (not recorded which). These receptor sequences come from a man under 40 who had recovered from COVID-19. The CDR3 runs from the conserved cysteine through the conserved F or W. A D gene is named only where the DNA matches it firmly. Expanded clones get a size class; other rows say once, few or many, or leave the size out.

v_gene	abundance	d_gene	j_gene	CDR3nt	CDR3aa
TRBV2	.	TRBD1	TRBJ2-3	TGTGCCAGCAGTGGGACAGGGGGCGCGGATACGCAGTATTTT	CASSGTGGADTQYF
TRBV5-1	.	.	TRBJ1-1	TGCGCCAGCAGGCGCGATGGACAGAGAAATACTGAAGCTTTCTTT	CASRRDGQRNTEAFF
TRBV11-3	.	TRBD1	TRBJ1-6	TGTGCCAGCAGCCCACCGGGACAGGGTTCAGTTGATAATTCACCCCTCCACTTT	CASSPPGQGSVDNSPLHF
TRBV11-2	once	TRBD1	TRBJ2-3	TGTGCCAGCAGGCGCCAAACAGGGGTGGGGCCCACAGATACGCAGTATTTT	CASRRQTGVGPTDTQYF
TRBV2	.	TRBD1	TRBJ2-3	TGTGCCAGCAGTGGCAGGGGGCTTGAAGGCACAGATACGCAGTATTTT	CASSGRGLEGTDTQYF
TRBV30	.	TRBD2	TRBJ2-3	TGTGCCTGGAGTCAGGGACTAGCGAGGACAGATACGCAGTATTTT	CAWSQGLARTDTQYF
TRBV7-9	.	.	TRBJ2-7	TGTGCCAGCAGCCTCCCTACGCTCGGGGGCGAGCAGTACTTC	CASSLPTLGGEQYF
TRBV10-2	.	TRBD2	TRBJ2-7	TGCGCCAGCTCGACTAGCGGGGGACCCTACGAGCAGTACTTC	CASSTSGGPYEQYF
TRBV6-7	.	.	TRBJ2-7	TGTGCCAGCAGTTACCCCTGCGAGCAGTACTTC	CASSYPCEQYF
TRBV28	.	TRBD1	TRBJ1-2	TGTGCCAGCAGTTCCGACAGGGGGCTACTTGGCTACACCTTC	CASSSDRGLLGYTF
TRBV18	.	.	TRBJ1-1	TGTGCCAGCTCACCACCTGGGGCGGCGAACACTGAAGCTTTCTTT	CASSPPGAANTEAFF
TRBV3-1/TRBV3-2	.	TRBD1	TRBJ2-3	TGTGCCAGCAGCTACGGACAGGGTTTCACAGATACGCAGTATTTT	CASSYGQGFTDTQYF
TRBV7-9	.	.	TRBJ1-1	TGTGCCAGCAGCTCATTTGAAAGGGCGGGGGCTGAAGCTTTCTTT	CASSSFERAGAEAFF
TRBV7-8	once	.	TRBJ2-5	TGTGCCAGCAGCTTACCTGAGACCCAGTACTTC	CASSLPETQYF
TRBV25-1	.	.	TRBJ1-1	TGTGCCAGCAGTCCCCCTACGAACACTGAAGCTTTCTTT	CASSPPTNTEAFF
TRBV6-5	.	TRBD1	TRBJ1-4	TGTGCCAGCAGTCTCACCGGGACAGGGGATGAAAAACTGTTTTTT	CASSLTGTGDEKLFF
TRBV30	.	TRBD2	TRBJ2-1	TGTGCCTGGAGTGTTTCCTTAGCGGGCCACCTCTACAATGAGCAGTTCTTC	CAWSVSLAGHLYNEQFF
TRBV5-6	.	TRBD2	TRBJ2-7	TGTGCCAGCAGCCACGGACGACTAGCGGGAGGCGAGCAGTACTTC	CASSHGRLAGGEQYF
TRBV7-2	.	TRBD1	TRBJ2-5	TGTGCCAGCACCTCCGGGACAGGGACAGAGACCCAGTACTTC	CASTSGTGTETQYF
TRBV15	.	TRBD1	TRBJ1-2	TGTGCCACCAGCAACACGCGCGGGACAGGAATGAACTATGGCTACACCTTC	CATSNTRGTGMNYGYTF
TRBV2	.	.	TRBJ2-2	TGTGCCAGCAGTGTTCTTCCCGACACCGGGGAGCTGTTTTTT	CASSVLPDTGELFF
TRBV6-5	once	.	TRBJ2-3	TGTGCCAGCAGTTATGAGCAAGATACGCAGTATTTT	CASSYEQDTQYF
TRBV29-1	.	TRBD1	TRBJ2-1	TGCAGCGTGGGAACAGGGGCGACTGAGCAGTTCTTC	CSVGTGATEQFF
TRBV28	.	TRBD1	TRBJ2-7	TGTGCCAGCAGCGGGACAGGGGGAGGTGGGTACGAGCAGTACTTC	CASSGTGGGGYEQYF
TRBV7-9	once	.	TRBJ2-7	TGTGCCAGCAGCACCCAGGCGTCCTACGAGCAGTACTTC	CASSTQASYEQYF
TRBV28	once	TRBD1	TRBJ1-1	TGTGCCAGCGACGGGACAGTACTCACTGAAGCTTTCTTT	CASDGTVLTEAFF
TRBV19	.	.	TRBJ1-3	TGTGCCAGTAGTGTGACCAGGGTATCGTCTGGAAACACCATATATTTT	CASSVTRVSSGNTIYF
TRBV11-3	once	TRBD1	TRBJ2-2	TGTGCCAGCAGCCCAGGGGGACCGGGACACAACACCGGGGAGCTGTTTTTT	CASSPGGPGHNTGELFF
TRBV5-1	.	TRBD1	TRBJ1-2	TGCGCCAGCAGCTGGGACAGGGCGAAGGGTTGGGCTAACTATGGCTACACCTTC	CASSWDRAKGWANYGYTF
TRBV10-3	.	TRBD1	TRBJ2-1	TGTGCCATCAGTGGGACAGGGTACAATGAGCAGTTCTTC	CAISGTGYNEQFF
TRBV12-3/TRBV12-4	.	.	TRBJ1-2	TGTGCCAGCAGTTTGAGAAATGAAGGCTACACCTTC	CASSLRNEGYTF
TRBV5-4	.	.	TRBJ1-6	TGTGCCAGCAGCTTCCAGGGTGGATCACCCCTCCACTTT	CASSFQGGSPLHF
TRBV29-1	.	TRBD1	TRBJ1-2	TGCAGCGTGATGGGACAGGACTATGGCTACACCTTC	CSVMGQDYGYTF
TRBV10-1	.	TRBD1	TRBJ1-1	TGCGCCAGCAGTGAGTCAAAGGGGGCCTGGGCTGAAGCTTTCTTT	CASSESKGAWAEAFF
TRBV3-1/TRBV3-2	.	TRBD2	TRBJ2-1	TGTGCCAGCAGCCCCTGGGGACTAGCGGGGGGCGAGGGGTTCTTC	CASSPWGLAGGEGFF
TRBV3-1/TRBV3-2	.	TRBD1	TRBJ2-3	TGTGCCAGCAGCCCCGGGACAGGGACCCCAGATACGCAGTATTTT	CASSPGTGTPDTQYF
TRBV5-1	.	.	TRBJ1-2	TGCGCCAGCAGCCAAGGCAGGGGTTATGGCTACACCTTC	CASSQGRGYGYTF
TRBV5-8	.	.	TRBJ1-1	TGTGCCAGCAGTCGGATGACAGGGAACACTGAAGCTTTCTTT	CASSRMTGNTEAFF
TRBV5-1	.	TRBD1	TRBJ1-6	TGCGCCAGCAGCTTTTGGGACAGAGATTCACCCCTCCACTTT	CASSFWDRDSPLHF
TRBV7-9	once	.	TRBJ2-5	TGTGCCAGCAGCTTAGTGCTAGCTTTGGAGACCCAGTACTTC	CASSLVLALETQYF